This TCR beta chain was captured in a study of T-cell memory formation after mild COVID-19. Study-level background: In these data, TCR clusters were largely donor specific.

Via MiXCR, TCRdb re-called the 5' RACE reads, giving one row per CDR3 protein. The sample includes about 35,000 distinct CDR3 sequences, around a fifth of them seen just once. Trimming cost V 1 base and J 5 bases; bases outside gene matches: 6. CDR3 size: 15 residues. This chain uses TRBV12-3 or TRBV12-4 with TRBJ1-2; 8 bases agree with TRBD1. The origin of this receptor is an adult who had mild COVID-19 (a few samples of this study predate the infection). Cell type and time point are not known. Sequenced input: PBMCs or a T cell subset sorted from them (not recorded which). The CDR3 nucleotides read TGTGCCAGCAGTTTAGGGCAGGGGGCGTCATATGGCTACACCTTC. Translated, it gives CASSLGQGASYGYTF.